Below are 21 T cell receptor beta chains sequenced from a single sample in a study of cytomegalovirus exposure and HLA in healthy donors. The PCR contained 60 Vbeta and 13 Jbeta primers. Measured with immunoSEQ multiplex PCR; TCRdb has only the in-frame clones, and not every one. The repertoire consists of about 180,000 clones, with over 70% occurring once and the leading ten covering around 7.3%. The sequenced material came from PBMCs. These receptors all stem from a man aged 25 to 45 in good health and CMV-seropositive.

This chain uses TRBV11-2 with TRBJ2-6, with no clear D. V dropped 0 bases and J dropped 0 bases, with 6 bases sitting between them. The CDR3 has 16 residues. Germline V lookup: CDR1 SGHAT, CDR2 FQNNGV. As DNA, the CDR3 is TGTGCCAGCAGCTTAGAGTGGAGCTCTGGGGCCAACGTCCTGACTTTC. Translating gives CASSLEWSSGANVLTF.

The CDR3 reads CASSVEFGASSYEQYF. The CDR3 nucleotides are TGTGCCAGCAGCGTAGAATTTGGGGCCTCATCCTACGAGCAGTACTTC. This rearrangement joins TRBV9 to TRBJ2-7; the D gene is possibly TRBD1 (5 bases). Trimming cost V 0 bases and J 1 base, with 14 bases left between them. CDR1 and CDR2 from the germline V gene are SGDLS and YYNGEE. The CDR3 extends over 16 amino acids.

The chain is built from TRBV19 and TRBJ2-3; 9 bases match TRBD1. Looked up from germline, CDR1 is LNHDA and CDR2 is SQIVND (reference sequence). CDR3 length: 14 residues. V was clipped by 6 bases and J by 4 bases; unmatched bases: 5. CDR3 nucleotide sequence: TGTGCCAGTAGAGGGACAGGGTTCGCAGATACGCAGTATTTT. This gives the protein CASRGTGFADTQYF.

This chain's CDR3 is CAGLSQGAIGGYTF. The CDR3 DNA sequence: TGTGCCGGACTTTCTCAGGGGGCTATAGGCGGCTACACCTTC. The V gene is TRBV30, the J gene TRBJ1-2; 8 nucleotides agree with TRBD1. The junction had 16 bases not matched to a gene; V was cut back by 8 bases and J by 8 bases. The CDR3 covers 14 residues. CDR1 is GTSNPN and CDR2 is SVGIG in the germline V gene (reference sequence).

The CDR3 reads CASSELRSTDTQYF. DNA of the CDR3: TGTGCCAGCAGTGAACTGCGGAGCACAGATACGCAGTATTTT. The J gene is TRBJ2-3, the V gene TRBV2; D call uncertain. The CDR3 covers 14 residues. The germline V gene has CDR1 SNHLY and CDR2 FYNNEI. Trimming took off 2 bases at V and 0 bases at J, with 6 bases between the two ends. Full variable domain (remainder filled in from reference TRBV2 and TRBJ2-3): EPEVTQTPSHQVTQMGQEVILRCVPISNHLYFYWYRQILGQKVEFLVSFYNNEISEKSEIFDDQFSVERPDGSNFTLKIRSTKLEDSAMYFCASSELRSTDTQYFGPGTRLTVL.

The DNA of the CDR3 is TGCGCCAGCAGCTCTTGGACAGGGCCGAACACCGGGGAGCTGTTTTTT. This gives the protein CASSSWTGPNTGELFF. The chain recombines TRBV5-1 with TRBJ2-2; 8 positions agree with TRBD1. Germline CDR1 SGHRS, CDR2 YFSETQ. This CDR3 region has 16 residues. Trimming removed 3 bases from V and 0 bases from J; junction bases left unmatched: 4.

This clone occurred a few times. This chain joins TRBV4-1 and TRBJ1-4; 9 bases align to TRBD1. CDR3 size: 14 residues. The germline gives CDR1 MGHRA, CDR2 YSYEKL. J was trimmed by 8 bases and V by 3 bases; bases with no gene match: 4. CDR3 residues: CASSQTGGDEKLFF. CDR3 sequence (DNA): TGCGCCAGCAGCCAGACAGGGGGAGACGAAAAACTGTTTTTT.

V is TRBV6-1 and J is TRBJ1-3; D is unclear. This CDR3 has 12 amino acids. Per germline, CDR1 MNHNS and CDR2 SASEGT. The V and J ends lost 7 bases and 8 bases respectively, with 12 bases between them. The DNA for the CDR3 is TGTGCCAGCAAGGAGGTATTGGACACCATATATTTT. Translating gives CASKEVLDTIYF.

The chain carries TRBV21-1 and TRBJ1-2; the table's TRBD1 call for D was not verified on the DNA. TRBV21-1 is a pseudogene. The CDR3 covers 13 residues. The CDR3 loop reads CANQGAPDYGYTF. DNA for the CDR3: TGTGCCAACCAGGGGGCGCCTGACTATGGCTACACCTTC.

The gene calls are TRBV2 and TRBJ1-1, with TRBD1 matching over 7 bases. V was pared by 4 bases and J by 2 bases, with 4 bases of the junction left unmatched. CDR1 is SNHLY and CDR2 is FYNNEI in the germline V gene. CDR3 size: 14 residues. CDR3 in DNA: TGTGCCAGCAGTGTACAGGGGAGTAACACTGAAGCTTTCTTT. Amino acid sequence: CASSVQGSNTEAFF.

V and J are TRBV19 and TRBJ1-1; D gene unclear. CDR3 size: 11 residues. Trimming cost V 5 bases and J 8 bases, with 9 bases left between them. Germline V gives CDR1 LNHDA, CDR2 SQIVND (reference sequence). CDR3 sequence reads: CASSVTREAFF. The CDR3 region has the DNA TGTGCCAGTAGTGTCACAAGAGAAGCTTTCTTT.

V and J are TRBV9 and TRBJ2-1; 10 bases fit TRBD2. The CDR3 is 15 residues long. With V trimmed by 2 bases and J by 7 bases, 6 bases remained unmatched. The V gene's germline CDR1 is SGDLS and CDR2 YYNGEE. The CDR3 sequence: CASSVGLAVWNEQFF. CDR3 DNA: TGTGCCAGCAGCGTTGGACTAGCGGTCTGGAATGAGCAGTTCTTC.

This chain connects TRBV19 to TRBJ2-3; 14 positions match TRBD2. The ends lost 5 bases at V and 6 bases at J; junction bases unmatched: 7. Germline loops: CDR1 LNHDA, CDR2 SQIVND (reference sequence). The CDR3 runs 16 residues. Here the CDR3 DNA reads TGTGCCAGTAGTGATCGACTAGCGGGGGGGTTGGATACGCAGTATTTT. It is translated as CASSDRLAGGLDTQYF. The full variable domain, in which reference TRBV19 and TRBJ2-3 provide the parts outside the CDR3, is DGGITQSPKYLFRKEGQNVTLSCEQNLNHDAMYWYRQDPGQGLRLIYYSQIVNDFQKGDIAEGYSVSREKKESFPLTVTSAQKNPTAFYLCASSDRLAGGLDTQYFGPGTRLTVL.

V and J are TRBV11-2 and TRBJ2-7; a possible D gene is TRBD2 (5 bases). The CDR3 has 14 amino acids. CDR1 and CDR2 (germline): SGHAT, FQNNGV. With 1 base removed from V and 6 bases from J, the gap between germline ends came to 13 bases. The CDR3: CASSLAAGVGEQYF. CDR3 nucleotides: TGTGCCAGCAGCTTAGCTGCCGGGGTAGGCGAGCAGTACTTC. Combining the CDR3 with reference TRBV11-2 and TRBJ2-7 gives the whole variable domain EAGVAQSPRYKIIEKRQSVAFWCNPISGHATLYWYQQILGQGPKLLIQFQNNGVVDDSQLPKDRFSAERLKGVDSTLKIQPAKLEDSAVYLCASSLAAGVGEQYFGPGTRLTVT.

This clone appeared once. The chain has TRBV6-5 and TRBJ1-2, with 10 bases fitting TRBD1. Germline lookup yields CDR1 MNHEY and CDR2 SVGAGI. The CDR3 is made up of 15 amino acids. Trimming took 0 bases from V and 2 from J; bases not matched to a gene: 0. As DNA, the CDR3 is TGTGCCAGCAGTTACTCGGGACAGGGGAACTATGGCTACACCTTC. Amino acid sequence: CASSYSGQGNYGYTF.

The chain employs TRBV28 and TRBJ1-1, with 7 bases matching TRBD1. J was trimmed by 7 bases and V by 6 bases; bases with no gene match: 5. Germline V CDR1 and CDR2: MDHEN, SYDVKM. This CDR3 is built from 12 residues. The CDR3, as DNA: TGTGCCAGCAGGGGACAGCCCAGTGAAGCTTTCTTT. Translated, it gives CASRGQPSEAFF.

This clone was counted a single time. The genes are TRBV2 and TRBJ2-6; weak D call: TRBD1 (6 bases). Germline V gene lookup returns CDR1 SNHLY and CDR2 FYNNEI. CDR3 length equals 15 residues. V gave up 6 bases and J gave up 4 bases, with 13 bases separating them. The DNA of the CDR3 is TGTGCCAGCAGCCCCGGTACAGGGGGGGCCAACGTCCTGACTTTC. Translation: CASSPGTGGANVLTF.

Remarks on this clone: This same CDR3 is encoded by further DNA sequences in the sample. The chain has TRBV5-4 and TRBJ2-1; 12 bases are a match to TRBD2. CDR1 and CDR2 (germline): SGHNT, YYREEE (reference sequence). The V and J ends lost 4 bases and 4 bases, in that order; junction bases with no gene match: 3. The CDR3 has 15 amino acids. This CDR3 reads CASSPGTSGYNEQFF. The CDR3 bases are TGTGCCAGCAGCCCAGGGACTAGCGGGTACAATGAGCAGTTCTTC.

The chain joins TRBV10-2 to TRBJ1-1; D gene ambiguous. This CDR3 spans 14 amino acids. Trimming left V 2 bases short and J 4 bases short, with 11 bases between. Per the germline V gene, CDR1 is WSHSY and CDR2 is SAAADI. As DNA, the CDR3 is TGCGCCAGCAGTGAGCCCCGACGCGGCACTGAAGCTTTCTTT. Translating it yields CASSEPRRGTEAFF.

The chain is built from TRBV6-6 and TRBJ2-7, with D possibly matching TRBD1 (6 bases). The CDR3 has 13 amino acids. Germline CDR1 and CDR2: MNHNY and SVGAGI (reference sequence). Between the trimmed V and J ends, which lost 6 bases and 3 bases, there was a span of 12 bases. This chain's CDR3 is CASRSQGGYEQYF. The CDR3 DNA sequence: TGTGCCAGCAGATCACAGGGCGGCTACGAGCAGTACTTC.

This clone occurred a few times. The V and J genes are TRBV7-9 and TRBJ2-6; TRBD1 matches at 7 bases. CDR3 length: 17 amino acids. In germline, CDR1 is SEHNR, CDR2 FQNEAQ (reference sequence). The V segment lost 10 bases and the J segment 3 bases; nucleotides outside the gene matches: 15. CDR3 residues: CATPIRDRDYGANVLTF. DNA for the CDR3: TGTGCCACCCCAATCCGGGACAGAGATTATGGGGCCAACGTCCTGACTTTC.